Reported below is one T cell receptor beta chain. Its antigen remains unidentified. The junction departs from germline at one end; a sequencing error may be responsible. The authors made TCR beta cDNA from roughly 480 ng total RNA with a constant-region primer. A slightly modified ARM-PCR protocol with three nested multiplex PCR rounds produced these TCR beta libraries. TRBV1-TRBV30 forward and Cbeta reverse primers drove the first two roughly 9-cycle rounds. TCRdb called the multiplex PCR reads again in MiXCR, with one record for every CDR3 protein. The sample holds some 100,000 distinct CDR3 sequences; around two thirds are singletons and the top ten take around 12%. These data belong to a study of tumor-infiltrating lymphocytes in primary liver carcinoma. Study-wide points: Tumors carried a top-250-clone fraction significantly exceeding that of blood (p = 0.039). Only about 7.5-24% of top clones were detected in all five tumor regions.

Unsorted bulk tissue, about 20-32 mg of it, served as the source for co-extraction of RNA and DNA. This CDR3 contains 18 residues. The germline V gene has CDR1 SQVTM and CDR2 ANQGSEA. This clonotype originated in a woman aged 55-69 years with primary liver carcinoma and hepatitis B virus infection. The chain employs TRBV29-1 and TRBJ2-3; either TRBD1 or TRBD2 may supply D (5 bases each). The source material was liver tumor tissue from sampling region 2. Subset described: tumor region T2, inferior pole. Written as DNA, the CDR3 is TGCAACGTTGAAGCGTTGGGCATGTTGGGGGTTAGCACAGATACGCAGTATTTT. Its protein product is CNVEALGMLGVSTDTQYF.